One sample yielded the 21 T cell receptor beta chains listed below, sequenced in a study of T cell repertoires in cytomegalovirus infection. These TCRs' antigens remain unknown. TCRdb independently ran MiXCR on the reads; one entry per CDR3 protein. The sample shows roughly 340,000 distinct CDR3 sequences, about 29% of them seen only once. The sequencing here drew on cultured PBMCs, taken from culture after CMV antigen stimulation. The receptors stem from a human donor in good health (CMV status not recorded). Some clones in this sample may be carry-over from other donors' samples.

This clonotype was detected many times. V usage is TRBV27 and J usage is TRBJ1-1; D gene uncertain. CDR1 MNHEY and CDR2 SMNVEV come from the germline V gene (reference sequence). Trimming removed 5 bases from V and 3 bases from J, with 13 bases in between. This CDR3 is 14 amino acids long. CDR3 residues: CASSRIGEDTEAFF. The CDR3 DNA is TGTGCCAGCAGTAGGATAGGAGAGGACACTGAAGCTTTCTTT.

CDR3 residues: CASSFSGGLSSYNEQFF. The DNA for the CDR3 is TGTGCCAGCAGCTTTAGCGGGGGGCTAAGCTCCTACAATGAGCAGTTCTTC. The chain combines TRBV7-6 with TRBJ2-1; TRBD2 aligns across 10 bases. This CDR3 contains 17 residues. Trimming at V came to 3 bases and at J to 0 bases, leaving 5 bases not matched to a gene. Germline values: CDR1 SGHVS, CDR2 FNYEAQ. Full variable domain (outside the CDR3, taken from reference TRBV7-6 and TRBJ2-1): GAGVSQSPRYKVTKRGQDVALRCDPISGHVSLYWYRQALGQGPEFLTYFNYEAQQDKSGLPNDRFSAERPEGSISTLTIQRTEQRDSAMYRCASSFSGGLSSYNEQFFGPGTRLTVL.

This clonotype was counted between two and nine times. The chain employs TRBV7-2 and TRBJ2-5, with 8 bases matching TRBD2. This CDR3 is built from 16 residues. CDR1 is SGHTA and CDR2 is FQGNSA in the germline V gene. V gave up 0 bases and J gave up 2 bases; unmatched junction bases: 5. The CDR3 region has the DNA TGTGCCAGCAGCTTAGCGGGGACTAGAGAACAAGAGACCCAGTACTTC. Amino acids: CASSLAGTREQETQYF.

This clonotype was seen a handful of times. This chain joins TRBV20-1 and TRBJ1-5; D ambiguous. The germline CDR1 and CDR2 sequences are DFQATT and SNEGSKA (reference sequence). V dropped 1 base and J dropped 2 bases, with 6 bases sitting between them. The CDR3 sequence is 13 residues long. As DNA, the CDR3 is TGCAGTGCTAGAGGTCAACGCAATCAGCCCCAGCATTTT. It yields the protein CSARGQRNQPQHF.

The table lists this clonotype with many counts. This rearrangement joins TRBV7-3 to TRBJ2-3, with TRBD2 matching over 8 bases. CDR3 length: 15 residues. Losses at the gene ends were 5 bases for V and 5 bases for J; bases not matched to a gene: 9. The germline gives CDR1 SGHTA, CDR2 FQGTGA. The CDR3 loop reads CASSPSGSGLDTQYF. The CDR3 nucleotides read TGTGCCAGCAGCCCCAGCGGGAGTGGGCTAGATACGCAGTATTTT.

This chain links TRBV7-8 with TRBJ2-2, with 11 bases aligning to TRBD2. V was clipped by 6 bases and J by 5 bases; unmatched bases: 14. Germline V lookup: CDR1 SGHVS, CDR2 FQNEAQ. The CDR3 consists of 18 residues. The CDR3, as DNA: TGTGCCAGCAGTTTCAGACTAGCGGGACCCACGGGGACCGGGGAGCTGTTTTTT. Amino acid sequence: CASSFRLAGPTGTGELFF.

V gene TRBV5-1 combines with J gene TRBJ1-4; D remains ambiguous. CDR3 length: 15 residues. V was pared by 1 base and J by 1 base, with 8 bases between. The V gene's germline CDR1 is SGHRS and CDR2 YFSETQ. DNA of the CDR3: TGCGCCAGCAGCTTGAGGGTAGGAACTAATGAAAAACTGTTTTTT. It specifies CASSLRVGTNEKLFF. Full variable domain (rest looked up from reference TRBV5-1 and TRBJ1-4): KAGVTQTPRYLIKTRGQQVTLSCSPISGHRSVSWYQQTPGQGLQFLFEYFSETQRNKGNFPGRFSGRQFSNSRSEMNVSTLELGDSALYLCASSLRVGTNEKLFFGSGTQLSVL.

As for this clonotype: This may stem from a read error, because a much larger clone lies one nucleotide away. The chain couples TRBV5-4 to TRBJ1-1; D perhaps matches TRBD1 (5 bases). The CDR3 totals 14 residues. With 0 bases removed from V and 3 bases from J, the gap between germline ends came to 9 bases. Germline assignment: CDR1 SGHNT and CDR2 YYREEE (reference sequence). CDR3 loop: CASSLGQRDTEAFF. CDR3 DNA: TGTGCCAGCAGCTTGGGACAGAGGGACACTGAAGCTTTCTTT.

This rearrangement joins TRBV30 to TRBJ1-1, with D maybe TRBD1 (6 bases). Trimming cost V 0 bases and J 4 bases, with 18 bases left between them. The CDR3 spans 16 residues. Germline lookup yields CDR1 GTSNPN and CDR2 SVGIG (reference sequence). The CDR3 DNA reads TGTGCCTGGAGTGTACAGGGTGGGTGGGGGGGCACTGAAGCTTTCTTT. This translates into CAWSVQGGWGGTEAFF.

The J gene is TRBJ2-1, the V gene TRBV7-9; 7 bases fit TRBD2. With 2 bases clipped from V and 6 bases from J, the junction kept 13 bases outside the gene matches. From germline, CDR1 is SEHNR and CDR2 FQNEAQ (reference sequence). The CDR3 runs to 17 residues. The CDR3: CASSLTGGWGSGNEQFF. For the CDR3, the DNA is TGTGCCAGCAGCTTAACGGGGGGATGGGGAAGTGGCAATGAGCAGTTCTTC.

The rearrangement links TRBV7-9 to TRBJ1-1; D may be TRBD1 (6 bases). Trimming took off 5 bases at V and 0 bases at J, with 16 bases between the two ends. In germline, CDR1 is SEHNR, CDR2 FQNEAQ (reference sequence). The CDR3 spans 16 residues. CDR3 DNA sequence: TGTGCCAGCAGCCTTAGGGACAACCTCATGAACACTGAAGCTTTCTTT. This encodes CASSLRDNLMNTEAFF.

The chain recombines TRBV2 with TRBJ2-5; 9 positions match TRBD2. The CDR3 spans 15 residues. Germline values: CDR1 SNHLY, CDR2 FYNNEI. The V segment lost 5 bases and the J segment 1 base; nucleotides outside the gene matches: 5. CDR3 DNA sequence: TGTGCCAGCAGTCCCTTTAGCGGGGGCCAAGAGACCCAGTACTTC. Translating it yields CASSPFSGGQETQYF.

This clonotype has a count of ten or more. The rearrangement joins TRBV7-2 to TRBJ1-1, with 7 bases fitting TRBD1. The V gene end was trimmed by 5 bases and the J gene end by 2 bases; junction bases not matched to a gene: 11. Germline values: CDR1 SGHTA, CDR2 FQGNSA. The CDR3 is 16 residues long. The CDR3 reads CASSDPGQLKNTEAFF. CDR3 nucleotides: TGTGCCAGCAGCGATCCGGGACAGTTGAAAAACACTGAAGCTTTCTTT.

The chain couples TRBV7-4 to TRBJ2-2; 7 positions agree with TRBD1. The CDR3 sequence is 20 residues long. V lost 5 bases and J lost 6; bases outside the gene matches: 24. Germline-derived CDR1 and CDR2 are SGHVT and SQSDAQ. DNA for the CDR3: TGTGCCAGCAGCCAGCGCCCTCTCGGACAGGCCTTACAGGAGGCCGGGGAGCTGTTTTTT. Protein product: CASSQRPLGQALQEAGELFF.

This clonotype has more than one count but fewer than ten. The chain couples TRBV20-1 to TRBJ2-4, with TRBD2 matching 8 bases. The ends lost 3 bases at V and 3 bases at J; junction bases unmatched: 4. Germline CDR1 is DFQATT and CDR2 is SNEGSKA (reference sequence). The CDR3 is 14 residues long. CDR3 sequence: CSASTSGGKNIQYF. The CDR3 DNA reads TGCAGTGCTAGTACGAGCGGGGGCAAAAACATTCAGTACTTC.

This chain joins TRBV7-2 and TRBJ2-1; TRBD2 matches at 9 bases. The germline V gene encodes CDR1 SGHTA and CDR2 FQGNSA. V was pared by 7 bases and J by 2 bases, with 6 bases of the junction left unmatched. This CDR3 region has 15 residues. As DNA, the CDR3 is TGTGCCAGCACGGGCGGCGGGAGGGCCTACAATGAGCAGTTCTTC. It specifies CASTGGGRAYNEQFF.

In this sample, this clonotype turned up a few times. J is TRBJ1-3 and V is TRBV19, with no clear D. The CDR3 contains 15 residues. CDR1 is LNHDA, CDR2 SQIVND, per germline (reference sequence). V lost 5 bases to trimming and J lost 4 bases, with 15 bases between them. Written as DNA, the CDR3 is TGTGCCAGTAGTTCTCACAGAGATCCCGGAAACACCATATATTTT. It encodes CASSSHRDPGNTIYF.

The chain carries TRBV7-2 and TRBJ1-1; TRBD1 matches at 9 bases. The CDR3 length is 15 residues. The V gene's germline CDR1 is SGHTA and CDR2 FQGNSA. J gave up 7 bases and V 6 bases, and 12 bases lay outside the gene matches. The CDR3 here is CASSHRDRAGHEAFF. CDR3 nucleotides: TGTGCCAGCAGTCATCGGGACAGGGCCGGTCATGAAGCTTTCTTT.

This sequence joins TRBV7-6 and TRBJ2-1; D unresolved. CDR3 length equals 14 residues. The V and J ends lost 1 base and 3 bases respectively, with 7 bases between them. CDR1 SGHVS and CDR2 FNYEAQ come from the germline V gene. The CDR3 loop is CASSLGGDYNEQFF. CDR3 DNA: TGTGCCAGCAGCTTAGGAGGTGACTACAATGAGCAGTTCTTC.

The CDR3 spells CASRAASVNIQYF. The CDR3 coding sequence is TGTGCCAGCAGGGCTGCGTCGGTAAACATTCAGTACTTC. The V call is TRBV28, the J call TRBJ2-4; D is undetermined. CDR1 and CDR2 from the germline V gene are MDHEN and SYDVKM. This CDR3 comprises 13 residues. V was cut by 6 bases and J by 6 bases, with 12 bases left in between.

This chain uses TRBV29-1 with TRBJ2-2; unclear D gene. The length of the CDR3 is 13 residues. Trimming stripped 2 bases from V and 1 base from J, with 5 bases between. CDR1 and CDR2 from the germline V gene are SQVTM and ANQGSEA. In DNA, the CDR3 is TGCAGCGTTGAATCGGAGAACACCGGGGAGCTGTTTTTT. Encoded protein: CSVESENTGELFF.